These T cell receptor beta chains were read from a single sample in a study of cytomegalovirus exposure and HLA in healthy donors. Libraries were prepared by immunoSEQ multiplex PCR; TCRdb keeps only in-frame clonotypes and omits some of them. The repertoire holds under 200,000 clones, with roughly 85% as singletons. Source material: PBMCs. All receptors derive from a woman younger than 30 in good health and CMV-seronegative. Both conserved end residues are part of each CDR3. Fields, in order: V gene, clone size, J gene, CDR3 protein. Size is stated for part of the rows, as once, few or many counts, or as a class when the clone is expanded.

V gene: TRBV5-5; clone size: NA; J gene: TRBJ2-1; CDR3 protein: CASSLLAGGYNEQFF
V gene: TRBV19; clone size: NA; J gene: TRBJ1-2; CDR3 protein: CASSIGQGNNYGYTF
V gene: TRBV14; clone size: NA; J gene: TRBJ2-3; CDR3 protein: CASRRTLRDQPDTQYF
V gene: TRBV7-8; clone size: NA; J gene: TRBJ1-1; CDR3 protein: CASSFQPGQKNTEAFF
V gene: TRBV30; clone size: NA; J gene: TRBJ2-7; CDR3 protein: CAWRAGGSFVEQYF
V gene: TRBV9; clone size: NA; J gene: TRBJ2-7; CDR3 protein: CASSVGASLGFEQYF
V gene: TRBV5-6; clone size: NA; J gene: TRBJ1-2; CDR3 protein: CASSSNHGISGYTF
V gene: TRBV7-2; clone size: once; J gene: TRBJ2-1; CDR3 protein: CASSQTAAAAGGNEQFF
V gene: TRBV7-9; clone size: NA; J gene: TRBJ2-4; CDR3 protein: CASSSTGTGNGNIQYF
V gene: TRBV27; clone size: NA; J gene: TRBJ2-4; CDR3 protein: CASSQQGLAKNIQYF
V gene: TRBV4-1; clone size: NA; J gene: TRBJ2-5; CDR3 protein: CASSQELPAGGGGARETQYF
V gene: TRBV27; clone size: NA; J gene: TRBJ2-1; CDR3 protein: CASSGGRGEQFF
V gene: TRBV7-2; clone size: NA; J gene: TRBJ2-7; CDR3 protein: CASSLESWSYEQYF
V gene: TRBV28; clone size: NA; J gene: TRBJ1-2; CDR3 protein: CASSPNRGAPYYGYTF
V gene: TRBV4-3; clone size: NA; J gene: TRBJ1-5; CDR3 protein: CASSQVAAGYSNQPQHF
V gene: TRBV2; clone size: NA; J gene: TRBJ2-5; CDR3 protein: CASSGSSMETQYF
V gene: TRBV7-9; clone size: NA; J gene: TRBJ2-7; CDR3 protein: CASSPPDRTTYEQYF
V gene: TRBV5-6; clone size: NA; J gene: TRBJ2-1; CDR3 protein: CASSHRGQGALNEQFF
V gene: TRBV19; clone size: NA; J gene: TRBJ2-6; CDR3 protein: CASSVDRSLPGANVLTF
V gene: TRBV7-2; clone size: once; J gene: TRBJ2-1; CDR3 protein: CASSLPLQLSDNEQFF
V gene: TRBV28; clone size: NA; J gene: TRBJ1-5; CDR3 protein: CASSLEAGLSQPQHF
V gene: TRBV6-6; clone size: NA; J gene: TRBJ2-7; CDR3 protein: CASSYRGREQYF
V gene: TRBV19; clone size: NA; J gene: TRBJ2-7; CDR3 protein: CASSPRQGHEQYF
V gene: TRBV10-1; clone size: NA; J gene: TRBJ2-1; CDR3 protein: CASSDPPERGPSEQFF
V gene: TRBV7-6; clone size: NA; J gene: TRBJ2-5; CDR3 protein: CASSSDRVVAETQYF
V gene: TRBV11-2; clone size: once; J gene: TRBJ2-1; CDR3 protein: CASSSGLAGVGGEQFF
V gene: TRBV13; clone size: NA; J gene: TRBJ1-5; CDR3 protein: CASSLGDPGWPQHF
V gene: TRBV7-2; clone size: once; J gene: TRBJ1-5; CDR3 protein: CASSQQMNQPQHF
V gene: TRBV6-1; clone size: NA; J gene: TRBJ2-1; CDR3 protein: CASITASGYNEQFF
V gene: TRBV28; clone size: NA; J gene: TRBJ1-6; CDR3 protein: CASSGQLGNSPLHF
V gene: TRBV7-2; clone size: few; J gene: TRBJ1-1; CDR3 protein: CASSFGQGAPGTEAFF
V gene: TRBV7-2; clone size: NA; J gene: TRBJ2-4; CDR3 protein: CASSVQSNIQYF
V gene: TRBV9; clone size: NA; J gene: TRBJ1-1; CDR3 protein: CASSVDAHWGPTEAFF
V gene: TRBV5-1; clone size: NA; J gene: TRBJ2-1; CDR3 protein: CASGWGRGQDNEQFF
V gene: TRBV28; clone size: NA; J gene: TRBJ2-1; CDR3 protein: CASSFWTSVGNEQFF
V gene: TRBV19; clone size: NA; J gene: TRBJ2-7; CDR3 protein: CASSLRDRGYEQYF
V gene: TRBV6-1; clone size: NA; J gene: TRBJ2-1; CDR3 protein: CASSDRTGDNEQFF
V gene: TRBV7-8; clone size: NA; J gene: TRBJ2-2; CDR3 protein: CASSSGLNTGELFF
V gene: TRBV29-1; clone size: NA; J gene: TRBJ1-3; CDR3 protein: CSVDTGGTGNTIYF
V gene: TRBV7-2; clone size: NA; J gene: TRBJ1-1; CDR3 protein: CASSQAGGNTEAFF
V gene: TRBV27; clone size: NA; J gene: TRBJ1-2; CDR3 protein: CASSLSPGQGLNYGYTF
V gene: TRBV18; clone size: NA; J gene: TRBJ2-7; CDR3 protein: CASSPGVSYEQYF
V gene: TRBV28; clone size: NA; J gene: TRBJ2-7; CDR3 protein: CASSLSGGPGEQYF
V gene: TRBV19; clone size: NA; J gene: TRBJ2-1; CDR3 protein: CASSGAPSYNEQFF
V gene: TRBV9; clone size: few; J gene: TRBJ2-6; CDR3 protein: CASSVARGSGANVLTF
V gene: TRBV4-3; clone size: once; J gene: TRBJ2-3; CDR3 protein: CASSQDPGVGTDTQYF
V gene: TRBV5-3; clone size: NA; J gene: TRBJ2-1; CDR3 protein: CARSLPRTSGRFNSYNEQFF
V gene: TRBV11-3; clone size: NA; J gene: TRBJ2-5; CDR3 protein: CASSLRGIQETQYF
V gene: TRBV29-1; clone size: NA; J gene: TRBJ2-5; CDR3 protein: CSGWDTQETQYF
V gene: TRBV6-5; clone size: NA; J gene: TRBJ1-1; CDR3 protein: CATRGGVMNTEAFF
V gene: TRBV4-2; clone size: NA; J gene: TRBJ2-7; CDR3 protein: CASSQEGQGREQYF